Below, one TCR beta chain is given with its context. This clone was seen a single time. Its cognate antigen has yet to be identified. Per-base quality was not reported, and no clone a single base away is much larger than it. The time point label corresponds to: about 28 days (+/-7) after the second vaccine dose. AZD1222 recipients whose second dose came at about 4 weeks and those whose second dose came at about 12 weeks were combined into one group, since spike-specific TCR depth and breadth did not differ between the two schedules. Vaccinee samples came from UK trials COV001 and COV002, including a single-blind randomized controlled phase 2/3 trial of AZD1222 (ChAdOx1 nCoV-19) in healthy adults. For TCRbeta chain sequencing, PBMC samples were collected from trial participants at day 0 and at day 28 after the second dose. The sample originates from a study of T cell responses to AZD1222 COVID-19 vaccine listed by TCRdb under 2021. About the study as a whole: A total of approximately 240 trial participants underwent TCR sequencing, of whom roughly 210 had received two doses of AZD1222 and around 25 had received two doses of the MenACWY control vaccine. Trial participants were enrolled into age subgroups of 18-55, 56-69 and 70-plus years, which contained roughly 150, 30 and 60 TCR-sequenced participants, respectively.

Broader findings and caveats from the paper: The whole spike protein was spanned by vaccine-associated CD4 TCRs, and dominant responses were seen in regions 160-218 and 743-854. Reportedly, almost half of the unique spike-specific TCRs recognized epitopes lying outside the regions that are mutated in the B.1.351 and B.1.1.7 variants. Conclusions about previously exposed vaccinees are limited, since just a handful of AZD1222 recipients were seropositive for SARS-CoV-2 at baseline. Spike-specific TCR breadth and depth rose significantly after two AZD1222 doses compared with day 0 and with MenACWY recipients. Participants were mostly white British and included more females than males, and it was suggested by the authors that clonal diversity may have been underestimated. In the small 56-69-year group, the increase in depth fell short of significance, most likely because of low power. No day 14 peak-response samples were available, so repertoires were characterized only after the peak T cell response.

Trimming takes 4 bases off V and 6 bases off J; junction bases not matched to a gene: 8. Inclusive of the bounding cysteine and phenylalanine, the CDR3 is 15 residues long. The entry retains the CDR3 DNA only, 45 bases that are in frame from base 1. Based on the germline V gene (reference sequence), the CDR1 and CDR2 sequences are SGHNT and YYREEE. The CDR3 regions of human TCRbeta chains were analyzed by immunosequencing. The paper's processing steps were these. TCRs in the repertoires were matched against a reference library of SARS-CoV-2-specific TCRs that had been generated with the MIRA antigen-specificity platform. Breadth was defined as the fraction of unique TCRs that were SARS-CoV-2-associated, and depth was defined as the fraction of total T cells that were SARS-CoV-2-associated. Using the MIRA data, every spike-specific TCR was mapped to the spike region that the TCR reacted to and assigned to either a CD4 or a CD8 class. Log10-transformed breadth and depth values were compared by one-way ANOVA with Sidak's multiple comparisons tests. TCRdb retrieved this table from immuneACCESS and kept in-frame rearrangements only. Not all clones are present; in checked studies, unresolved V genes account for under half, and no reason is known for the remainder. V, J and clone size were drawn from that table, and D and trimming were deduced from the DNA. For this sample the table gives around 58,000 clones, of which approximately 88% were detected only once. The top ten hold about 14% of the sample.

The material was peripheral blood, obtained 28 days after the second AZD1222 dose. The TCR was taken from an adult who received the AZD1222 COVID-19 vaccine. The chain couples TRBV5-4 to TRBJ2-1, and 9 junctional nucleotides match TRBD2. The CDR3 region: CASSPLGGRANEQFF. The DNA sequence reads TGTGCCAGCAGCCCCTTGGGCGGGAGGGCCAATGAGCAGTTCTTC.